This T cell receptor (beta chain) is from a study of shared clonotypes between healthy human individuals. It was CD45RO-negative cells, positively selected for CCR7, that made up naive CD8 cells, with terminally differentiated effector memory CD45RA+ cells excluded. Clones were read by immunoSEQ multiplex PCR, and TCRdb kept only the in-frame ones, dropping some. The sample lists some 2,100,000 clones; approximately 94% were seen once. CDR3 length equals 14 residues. Germline V lookup: CDR1 LNHDA, CDR2 SQIVND (reference sequence). Trimming pared 7 bases from V and 3 bases from J, leaving 15 bases between.

V is TRBV19 and J is TRBJ1-1, with a tentative D call TRBD1 (6 bases). This sequence was found in a man in his late teens or twenties in good health. Some clones in this sample may be carry-over from other donors' samples. The source material was naive CD8+ T cells from PBMCs. The DNA for the CDR3 is TGTGCCAGTATCATGGTAGGGACATACACTGAAGCTTTCTTT. As protein: CASIMVGTYTEAFF.